This TCR beta chain was sequenced for a study of regulatory T cells in long-lasting Graves disease. Assembly of TCR beta libraries relied on iRepertoire HTBI primers together with Arm-PCR of CDR3 regions. TCRdb used MiXCR to reprocess the multiplex PCR reads, holding one entry per CDR3 protein. The data show a few hundred thousand distinct CDR3 sequences, 13% seen once. As for time point: newly diagnosed GD, antithyroid drugs for less than 3 months. From PBMCs, RNA was extracted and then used to make the TCR library. This clonotype has ten or more counts. Trimming took off 6 bases at V and 0 bases at J, with 21 bases between the two ends. The CDR3 sequence is 18 residues long. Looked up from germline, CDR1 is LNHDA and CDR2 is SQIVND (reference sequence). These data also formed part of another study, on T cells in Graves' hyperthyroidism and ophthalmopathy.

This receptor was obtained from a man in his thirties or forties with Graves disease. The chain combines TRBV19 with TRBJ2-1, with D possibly TRBD1 on 6 matching bases. The sequences come from peripheral blood mononuclear cells (PBMCs), collected at new diagnosis, from a patient treated with antithyroid drugs. In DNA form, the CDR3 reads TGTGCCAGTAGCCTTAACCAGGACAGACTATCCTCCTACAATGAGCAGTTCTTC. Translated: CASSLNQDRLSSYNEQFF.